The T cell receptor beta chain under discussion was sequenced for a study of CD8+CD57+ T cells in acquired aplastic anemia. At the level of the study: Sorted CD4+ and CD8+ cells yielded DNA averaging roughly 3.3 ug.

It was genomic DNA that served as the template for profiling TCR beta VDJ and CDR3. TCRdb re-analysed the reads in MiXCR, keeping a single row per CDR3 protein. Among 150,000 to 200,000 distinct CDR3 sequences listed, about half were seen once. By flow cytometry, patients selected for sequencing had shown an expansion of CD8+CD57+ cells. Every patient was diagnosed with severe acquired aplastic anemia. CDR3 length equals 14 residues. V was pared by 3 bases and J by 1 base, with 13 bases between. Germline V gene sequence: CDR1 DFQATT, CDR2 SNEGSKA (reference sequence). This clonotype showed up many times.

This clonotype originated in a human donor with aplastic anemia. V gene TRBV20-1 combines with J gene TRBJ2-7; D is perhaps TRBD1 or TRBD2 (5 bases each). Sequencing was done on a sample of sorted CD4+, CD8+, or CD8+CD57+ T cells (not recorded which) from PBMCs. The DNA for the CDR3 is TGCAGTGCTAGGGACGGGGCGAGATCCTACGAGCAGTACTTC. Protein sequence: CSARDGARSYEQYF.